Presented here are 12 T cell receptor beta chains from one specimen sequenced in a study of brain T cells in children with intractable seizures. Only in-frame clones appear in the TCRdb table, and some are missing; sequencing was by immunoSEQ multiplex PCR. Of 110,000 or so clones in the sample, 85% to 95% were seen once. The sample here was peripheral blood, taken at surgery. The receptors originated from a boy younger than two with hemimegalencephaly and intractable seizures.

The chain uses TRBV28 and TRBJ2-5; 12 bases map to TRBD1. Germline CDR1 is MDHEN and CDR2 is SYDVKM. V gave up 8 bases and J gave up 2 bases; unmatched junction bases: 3. This CDR3 comprises 14 residues. The CDR3 spells CASWDRGRQETQYF. DNA for the CDR3: TGTGCCAGCTGGGACAGGGGGCGACAAGAGACCCAGTACTTC.

This chain joins TRBV18 and TRBJ2-2, with 7 bases identical to TRBD1. V was clipped by 9 bases and J by 3 bases; unmatched bases: 19. The CDR3 sequence is 18 residues long. Germline lookup yields CDR1 KGHSH and CDR2 LQKENI. CDR3 protein: CASSVLPPTGRYTGELFF. CDR3 DNA: TGTGCCAGTTCAGTTCTTCCCCCGACAGGGCGATACACCGGGGAGCTGTTTTTT.

This chain links TRBV7-3 with TRBJ2-2; no clear D gene. V was pared by 4 bases and J by 4 bases, with 1 base between. CDR1 SGHTA and CDR2 FQGTGA come from the germline V gene. This CDR3 contains 11 residues. The CDR3 spells CASSSTGELFF. For the CDR3, the DNA is TGTGCCAGCAGCTCCACCGGGGAGCTGTTTTTT.

This clone was observed a single time. The chain recombines TRBV29-1 with TRBJ2-1; no firm D call. This CDR3 contains 12 residues. Trimming left V 4 bases short and J 10 bases short, with 14 bases between. Germline V gene data show CDR1 as SQVTM and CDR2 as ANQGSEA. Here the CDR3 reads CSVAHHIGEQFF. The CDR3 region has the DNA TGCAGCGTTGCGCACCATATCGGGGAGCAGTTCTTC.

This chain uses TRBV19 with TRBJ2-3, with a weak D call TRBD1 (6 bases). The CDR3 has 16 residues. Germline lookup yields CDR1 LNHDA and CDR2 SQIVND (reference sequence). V gave up 3 bases and J gave up 1 base, with 14 bases separating them. CDR3 loop: CASSIYQGIGTDTQYF. Here the CDR3 DNA reads TGTGCCAGTAGTATCTACCAGGGGATCGGCACAGATACGCAGTATTTT.

The rearrangement uses TRBV7-2 and TRBJ2-7; 7 bases match TRBD2. There are 14 residues in the CDR3. V was pared by 5 bases and J by 6 bases, with 10 bases of the junction left unmatched. Germline V CDR1 and CDR2: SGHTA, FQGNSA. The chain's CDR3 is CASSGGRAHFEQYF. The CDR3 DNA sequence: TGTGCCAGCAGCGGGGGGAGGGCTCATTTCGAGCAGTACTTC.

The chain is built from TRBV4-3 and TRBJ2-2; no firm D call. The ends were cut back, 1 base at V and 5 bases at J, with 14 bases in the middle. The CDR3 spans 16 residues. Germline V CDR1 and CDR2: LGHNA, YSLEER. CDR3 amino acids: CASSQASGRLTGELFF. The CDR3 DNA follows: TGCGCCAGCAGCCAAGCATCCGGCAGATTGACCGGGGAGCTGTTTTTT.

The chain is built from TRBV27 and TRBJ2-3; 8 nucleotides match TRBD2. The J segment lost 1 base and the V segment lost 6 bases, leaving 9 bases of the junction unmatched. The germline V gene has CDR1 MNHEY and CDR2 SMNVEV (reference sequence). There are 16 residues in the CDR3. In DNA form, the CDR3 reads TGTGCCAGCAGCAACTTCAAAGCGGGAGGCACAGATACGCAGTATTTT. Translation: CASSNFKAGGTDTQYF.

This chain uses TRBV6-5 with TRBJ2-5; TRBD2 might be the D (5 bases). V lost 2 bases to trimming and J lost 7 bases, with 8 bases between them. The CDR3 has 12 amino acids. Per germline, CDR1 MNHEY and CDR2 SVGAGI. DNA for the CDR3: TGTGCCAGCAGTTACGCGGCGGGGACCCAGTACTTC. This sequence encodes CASSYAAGTQYF.

This clone came up once. This chain joins TRBV5-1 and TRBJ1-2; the D is unclear. Between the trimmed V and J ends, which lost 7 bases and 0 bases, there was a span of 25 bases. The CDR3 loop spans 18 amino acids. Germline assignment: CDR1 SGHRS and CDR2 YFSETQ. This CDR3 reads CASGPIPGYKNANYGYTF. CDR3 nucleotide sequence: TGCGCCAGCGGGCCGATCCCGGGATATAAAAACGCTAACTATGGCTACACCTTC.

The CDR3 loop reads CASSRTGLVSPLHF. CDR3 sequence (DNA): TGTGCCAGCAGCCGCACAGGGTTGGTCTCACCCCTCCACTTT. The chain carries TRBV28 and TRBJ1-6; D is perhaps TRBD1 (6 bases). The V gene lost 6 bases and the J gene lost 10 bases, with 16 bases spanning the gap. CDR1 is MDHEN, CDR2 SYDVKM, per germline. This CDR3 spans 14 amino acids.

Here the CDR3 reads CAIKSGEAGVINEQFF. CDR3 nucleotides: TGTGCCATCAAATCCGGGGAGGCGGGAGTAATTAATGAGCAGTTCTTC. The chain has TRBV10-3 and TRBJ2-1, with 7 bases matching TRBD2. This CDR3 is built from 16 residues. Trimming took 7 bases from V and 7 from J; bases not matched to a gene: 16. Germline V gene data show CDR1 as ENHRY and CDR2 as SYGVKD.